Shown below are 27 T cell receptor beta chains from a single sample sequenced in a study of CD8 T cells in ankylosing spondylitis. Their recognized antigens are unknown. Whole-study findings and limits: For ankylosing spondylitis blood, a TCR beta motif of seven to nine highly homologous variants appeared characteristic.

TCRdb re-derived calls from the 5' RACE reads in MiXCR, one entry per CDR3 protein. The table has approximately 400,000 distinct CDR3 sequences, 17% seen once. The source material was blood, either unsorted or a sorted T cell fraction (not recorded which). The source is a male donor with ankylosing spondylitis.

The CDR3 reads CSVGGGKTSKGTQYF. In DNA, the CDR3 is TGCAGCGTTGGAGGGGGTAAAACTAGCAAGGGCACGCAGTATTTT. The chain recombines TRBV29-1 with TRBJ2-3, with D perhaps assigned TRBD1 or TRBD2 (6 bases each). Germline values: CDR1 SQVTM, CDR2 ANQGSEA. This CDR3 is 15 amino acids long. Trimming cost V 4 bases and J 9 bases, with 23 bases left between them.

The V gene is TRBV11-2, the J gene TRBJ2-5; no clear D gene. This CDR3 spans 14 amino acids. Per the germline V gene, CDR1 is SGHAT and CDR2 is FQNNGV. Trimming removed 2 bases from V and 5 bases from J, with 12 bases in between. CDR3 coding DNA: TGTGCCAGCAGCTTATTTTCGCAGGTTGAGACCCAGTACTTC. It translates to CASSLFSQVETQYF.

The chain recombines TRBV28 with TRBJ2-5; no clear D. This CDR3 spans 13 amino acids. Germline V CDR1 and CDR2: MDHEN, SYDVKM. V was pared by 6 bases and J by 5 bases, with 13 bases between. The CDR3 sequence is CASSPANRETQYF. In DNA form, the CDR3 reads TGTGCCAGCAGCCCGGCGAATCGTGAGACCCAGTACTTC.

The chain couples TRBV9 to TRBJ2-7, with D possibly TRBD1 on 5 matching bases. Germline loops: CDR1 SGDLS, CDR2 YYNGEE. CDR3 length: 13 amino acids. V lost 1 base to trimming and J lost 9 bases, with 14 bases between them. The DNA of the CDR3 is TGTGCCAGCAGCGTATCGCCAGGGCTAGTGCAGTACTTC. Translation gives CASSVSPGLVQYF.

The V and J genes are TRBV4-2 and TRBJ2-1; TRBD1 might be the D (5 bases). Trimming left V 0 bases short and J 0 bases short, with 6 bases between. This CDR3 spans 15 amino acids. Germline-derived CDR1 and CDR2 are LGHNA and YNFKEQ. The CDR3 DNA reads as TGTGCCAGCAGCCAAGAAGACAGCTCCTACAATGAGCAGTTCTTC. Amino acid sequence: CASSQEDSSYNEQFF.

The rearrangement links TRBV1 to TRBJ2-2; the table's TRBD2 call for D was not verified on the DNA. TRBV1 is shown as a pseudogene. The CDR3 is 19 amino acids. CDR3 in amino acids: CTSSQDVAGAFANTGELFF. The CDR3 nucleotides are TGCACCAGCAGCCAAGATGTAGCGGGAGCGTTTGCGAACACCGGGGAGCTGTTTTTT.

In its sample, this clonotype was seen a few times. The chain joins TRBV7-2 to TRBJ2-5; 10 positions agree with TRBD2. Trimming at V came to 5 bases and at J to 3 bases, leaving 3 bases not matched to a gene. Germline V gene sequence: CDR1 SGHTA, CDR2 FQGNSA. The CDR3 is 14 residues long. The CDR3 spells CASSRTSGEETQYF. CDR3 nucleotides: TGTGCCAGCAGCCGCACTAGCGGGGAAGAGACCCAGTACTTC.

This clonotype was picked up a small number of times. The chain combines TRBV29-1 with TRBJ1-1, with 8 bases lining up with TRBD1. The CDR3 totals 14 residues. Germline lookup yields CDR1 SQVTM and CDR2 ANQGSEA. Trimming cost V 7 bases and J 6 bases; bases outside gene matches: 13. CDR3 bases: TGCAGCGCTACAATTCAGGGGGCTAGCGCTGAAGCTTTCTTT. Translated: CSATIQGASAEAFF.

This clonotype has only one observation. The chain links TRBV30 to TRBJ2-7; maybe TRBD1 (7 bases). V was cut by 4 bases and J by 3 bases, with 16 bases left in between. Looked up from germline, CDR1 is GTSNPN and CDR2 is SVGIG (reference sequence). The CDR3 is 14 residues long. CDR3 nucleotide sequence: TGTGCCTGGAACCGTCAGGGGGGCCTCTACGAGCAGTACTTC. It encodes CAWNRQGGLYEQYF. The full variable domain, in which reference TRBV30 and TRBJ2-7 provide the parts outside the CDR3, is SQTIHQWPATLVQPVGSPLSLECTVEGTSNPNLYWYRQAAGRGLQLLFYSVGIGQISSEVPQNLSASRPQDRQFILSSKKLLLSDSGFYLCAWNRQGGLYEQYFGPGTRLTVT.

This sequence joins TRBV5-1 and TRBJ2-1; 13 bases align to TRBD2. Germline V CDR1 and CDR2: SGHRS, YFSETQ. Losses at the gene ends were 0 bases for V and 6 bases for J; bases not matched to a gene: 3. The CDR3 length is 16 residues. CDR3 in DNA: TGCGCCAGCAGCTTGGCTACTAGCGGGGGGGCCAATGAGCAGTTCTTC. This sequence encodes CASSLATSGGANEQFF.

The rearrangement uses TRBV12-3 or TRBV12-4 and TRBJ1-6; D may be TRBD1 (6 bases). This CDR3 spans 13 amino acids. V gave up 6 bases and J gave up 8 bases, with 11 bases separating them. The DNA of the CDR3 is TGTGCCAGCAGCCCTAGGACAGATTCACCCCTCCACTTT. This gives the protein CASSPRTDSPLHF.

This clonotype appeared a few times. The rearrangement uses TRBV27 and TRBJ1-5; no clear D. Trimming removed 6 bases from V and 4 bases from J, with 10 bases in between. This CDR3 comprises 13 residues. CDR1 and CDR2 (germline): MNHEY, SMNVEV (reference sequence). The CDR3 sequence: CASRITFNQPQHF. For the CDR3, the DNA is TGTGCCAGCAGGATAACCTTTAATCAGCCCCAGCATTTT.

The V call is TRBV13, the J call TRBJ1-1, with a tentative D call TRBD1 (5 bases). The CDR3 has 16 amino acids. The ends were cut back, 4 bases at V and 0 bases at J, with 15 bases in the middle. Germline assignment: CDR1 PRHDT and CDR2 FYEKMQ (reference sequence). The CDR3 here is CASSSSGTGMNTEAFF. The CDR3 bases are TGTGCCAGCAGCTCCTCCGGGACGGGAATGAACACTGAAGCTTTCTTT.

This clonotype was recorded a few times. The chain combines TRBV7-2 with TRBJ2-2; 7 nucleotides agree with TRBD1. The CDR3 contains 16 residues. After removal of 4 bases from V and 3 bases from J, the junction contained 8 bases not matched to a gene. Germline assignment: CDR1 SGHTA and CDR2 FQGNSA. The CDR3 DNA reads as TGTGCCAGCAGCTCCAGGGGGAGTAGGTACACCGGGGAGCTGTTTTTT. It codes for CASSSRGSRYTGELFF.

The J gene is TRBJ1-2, the V gene TRBV12-3 or TRBV12-4; D may be TRBD1 (6 bases). Trimming took off 3 bases at V and 5 bases at J, with 22 bases between the two ends. The CDR3 covers 17 residues. The CDR3 protein is CASSLRAGDHGGYGYTF. As DNA, the CDR3 is TGTGCCAGCAGTTTGAGGGCAGGGGACCACGGTGGGTATGGCTACACCTTC.

This clonotype has a count of ten or more. This rearrangement joins TRBV12-3 or TRBV12-4 to TRBJ2-1; D gene uncertain. The CDR3 is made up of 10 amino acids. The V gene lost 4 bases and the J gene lost 10 bases, with 5 bases spanning the gap. The CDR3 region has the DNA TGTGCCAGCAGTTCCGGGGAGCAGTTCTTC. Translation: CASSSGEQFF.

This clonotype occurred many times. At one end, the junction sequence differs from germline, possibly due to a read error. The rearrangement links TRBV5-1 to TRBJ2-5; D possibly corresponds to TRBD2 (6 bases). CDR3 size: 12 residues. Germline V gene sequence: CDR1 SGHRS, CDR2 YFSETQ. The CDR3 region is CASSFGGETQYF. DNA for the CDR3: TGTGCCAGCAGTTTCGGGGGAGAGACCCAGTACTTC.

The chain couples TRBV6-1 to TRBJ1-2; D may be TRBD1 (6 bases). CDR1 and CDR2 from the germline V gene are MNHNS and SASEGT. Trimming pared 1 base from V and 7 bases from J, leaving 13 bases between. The CDR3 loop spans 14 amino acids. The CDR3 region has the DNA TGTGCCAGCAGTGAAGGAGCAGGGGTTTTTGGCTACACCTTC. Translated, it gives CASSEGAGVFGYTF.

CDR3: CASSRTGASYNEQFF. For the CDR3, the DNA is TGTGCCAGCAGCCGAACCGGAGCCTCCTACAATGAGCAGTTCTTC. This sequence joins TRBV3-1 and TRBJ2-1; D ambiguous. V dropped 4 bases and J dropped 0 bases, with 10 bases sitting between them. Germline CDR1 reads LGHDT; CDR2 reads YNNKEL (reference sequence). The CDR3 has 15 amino acids.

This clonotype was seen more than once but under ten times. The CDR3 is CASSQADVAGGRNEQFF. DNA of the CDR3: TGTGCCAGCAGCCAAGCGGATGTAGCGGGGGGCCGGAATGAGCAGTTCTTC. The chain employs TRBV3-1 and TRBJ2-1; 10 nucleotides align to TRBD2. With V trimmed by 1 base and J by 7 bases, 10 bases remained unmatched. The CDR3 has 17 residues. Germline loops: CDR1 LGHDT, CDR2 YNNKEL (reference sequence).

The chain joins TRBV28 to TRBJ1-6; D is uncertain. In germline, CDR1 is MDHEN, CDR2 SYDVKM. This CDR3 is 14 amino acids long. The V and J ends lost 6 bases and 9 bases respectively, with 15 bases between them. The CDR3 coding sequence is TGTGCCAGCAGCACTGTCTCCGAGGGTTCACCCCTCCACTTT. This sequence encodes CASSTVSEGSPLHF.

V is TRBV15 and J is TRBJ2-7; the D gene is possibly TRBD1 (6 bases). Germline V gene sequence: CDR1 LNHNV, CDR2 YYDKDF (reference sequence). V gave up 4 bases and J gave up 9 bases, with 16 bases separating them. The CDR3 runs to 13 residues. For the CDR3, the DNA is TGTGCCACCAGCAAAGGGGCCCCAGGGGTGCAGTACTTC. This encodes CATSKGAPGVQYF.

This clonotype was detected only a few times. In DNA form, the CDR3 reads TGTGCCAGCAGTGTTCTAGCGGGGAAAAACAATGAGCAGTTCTTC. Translation gives CASSVLAGKNNEQFF. V usage is TRBV6-1 and J usage is TRBJ2-1, with 9 bases matching TRBD2. The junction had 6 bases not matched to a gene; V was cut back by 4 bases and J by 5 bases. Per germline, CDR1 MNHNS and CDR2 SASEGT. CDR3 size: 15 residues.

This chain links TRBV6-5 with TRBJ1-1; no reliable D call. V lost 0 bases, J lost 1 base, and 9 bases lay in between. Germline V CDR1 and CDR2: MNHEY, SVGAGI. The CDR3 extends over 15 amino acids. The CDR3 here is CASSYSRVGNTEAFF. CDR3 nucleotide sequence: TGTGCCAGCAGTTACTCGCGGGTGGGGAACACTGAAGCTTTCTTT.

This clonotype was counted many times. This rearrangement joins TRBV7-2 to TRBJ1-1; no clear D. Trimming removed 5 bases at V and 7 bases at J, with 14 bases between. CDR1 is SGHTA and CDR2 is FQGNSA in the germline V gene. The CDR3 has 13 residues. The CDR3 nucleotides read TGTGCCAGCAGCACCACAATGGGAAGTGAAGCTTTCTTT. It codes for CASSTTMGSEAFF.

The chain uses TRBV20-1 and TRBJ1-2; D is possibly TRBD1 (6 bases). This CDR3 region has 13 residues. Trimming shortened V by 0 bases and J by 7 bases, and 12 bases separated the two germline ends. Germline CDR1 is DFQATT and CDR2 is SNEGSKA (reference sequence). CDR3 coding DNA: TGCAGTGCTAGAGATATTGTGACAGGTGGCTACACCTTC. This gives the protein CSARDIVTGGYTF.

This clonotype has a single count. The chain joins TRBV28 to TRBJ2-1, with D possibly matching TRBD2 (5 bases). The ends were cut back, 8 bases at V and 4 bases at J, with 9 bases in the middle. CDR3 length: 12 amino acids. CDR1 and CDR2 (germline): MDHEN, SYDVKM. In nucleotides, the CDR3 is TGTGCCAGCTGGACTCAGTACAATGAGCAGTTCTTC. It encodes CASWTQYNEQFF. Variable domain in full (rest from reference TRBV28 and TRBJ2-1): DVKVTQSSRYLVKRTGEKVFLECVQDMDHENMFWYRQDPGLGLRLIYFSYDVKMKEKGDIPEGYSVSREKKERFSLILESASTNQTSMYLCASWTQYNEQFFGPGTRLTVL.